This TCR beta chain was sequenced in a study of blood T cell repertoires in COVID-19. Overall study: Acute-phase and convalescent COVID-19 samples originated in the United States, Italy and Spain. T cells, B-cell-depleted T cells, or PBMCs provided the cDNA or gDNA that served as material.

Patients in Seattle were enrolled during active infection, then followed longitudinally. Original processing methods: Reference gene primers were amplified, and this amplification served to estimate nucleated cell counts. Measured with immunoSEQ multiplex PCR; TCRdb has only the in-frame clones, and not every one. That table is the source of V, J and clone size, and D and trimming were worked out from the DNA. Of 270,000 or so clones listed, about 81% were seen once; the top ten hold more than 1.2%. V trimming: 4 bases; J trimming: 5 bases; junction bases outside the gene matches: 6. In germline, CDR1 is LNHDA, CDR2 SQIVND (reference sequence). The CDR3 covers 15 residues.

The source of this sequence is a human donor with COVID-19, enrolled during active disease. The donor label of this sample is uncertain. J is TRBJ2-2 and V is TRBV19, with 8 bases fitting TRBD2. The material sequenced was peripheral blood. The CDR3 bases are TGTGCCAGTAGTACCCGCGGGAGGAATACCGGGGAGCTGTTTTTT. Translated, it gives CASSTRGRNTGELFF.